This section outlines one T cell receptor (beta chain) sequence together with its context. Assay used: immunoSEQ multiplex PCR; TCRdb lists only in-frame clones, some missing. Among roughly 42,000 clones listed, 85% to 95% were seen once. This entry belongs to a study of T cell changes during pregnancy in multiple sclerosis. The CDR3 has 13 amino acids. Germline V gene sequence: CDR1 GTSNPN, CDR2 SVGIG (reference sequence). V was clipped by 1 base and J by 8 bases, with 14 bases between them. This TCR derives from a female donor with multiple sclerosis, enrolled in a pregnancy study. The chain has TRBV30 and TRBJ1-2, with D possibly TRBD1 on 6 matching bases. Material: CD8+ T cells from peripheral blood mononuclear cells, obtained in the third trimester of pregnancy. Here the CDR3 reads CAWSDGTPRGYTF. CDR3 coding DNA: TGTGCCTGGAGTGACGGGACACCTCGCGGCTACACCTTC.